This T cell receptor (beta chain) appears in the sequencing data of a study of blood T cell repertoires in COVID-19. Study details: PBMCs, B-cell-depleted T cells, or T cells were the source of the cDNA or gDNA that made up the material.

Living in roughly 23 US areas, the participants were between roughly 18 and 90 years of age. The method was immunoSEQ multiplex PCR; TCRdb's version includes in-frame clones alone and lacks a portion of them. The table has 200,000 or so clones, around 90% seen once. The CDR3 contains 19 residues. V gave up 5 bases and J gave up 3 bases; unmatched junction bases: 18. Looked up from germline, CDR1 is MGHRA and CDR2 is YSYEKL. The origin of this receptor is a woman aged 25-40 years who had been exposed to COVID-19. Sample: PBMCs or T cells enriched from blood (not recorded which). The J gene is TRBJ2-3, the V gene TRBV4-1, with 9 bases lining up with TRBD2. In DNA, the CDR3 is TGCGCCAGCAGCGTCGACCCGTTGGCGGGACTAGCACGGACAGATACGCAGTATTTT. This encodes CASSVDPLAGLARTDTQYF.